The clone carrying this T cell receptor (beta chain) was counted ten times or more. The antigen is not known. This record comes from a study of T cell repertoires in cytomegalovirus infection. About the research overall: It can be stated that public TCR beta signatures indicated CMV infection as well as a matching HLA type.

Study results and caveats: The ex vivo response was dominated by HLA-C-restricted CMV-specific TCR beta clonotypes. Summed frequency of public TCR beta families distinguished CMV carriers with the relevant HLA.

TCRdb re-called the reads through MiXCR, storing one row per CDR3 protein. The sample includes around 170,000 distinct CDR3 sequences, 13% to 15% of them seen just once. Material for sequencing was PBMCs. This TCR was sampled from a human donor in good health (CMV status not recorded). Some clones in this sample may be carry-over from other donors' samples.

DNA for the CDR3: TGTGCCAGCAGTTTTGGAGGTGGGACAGTAAAGAACACTGAAGCTTTCTTT. It codes for CASSFGGGTVKNTEAFF. The chain is built from TRBV27 and TRBJ1-1, with TRBD1 identical over 7 bases. In germline, CDR1 is MNHEY, CDR2 SMNVEV (reference sequence). Trimming cost V 3 bases and J 1 base; bases outside gene matches: 11. The CDR3 loop spans 17 amino acids.